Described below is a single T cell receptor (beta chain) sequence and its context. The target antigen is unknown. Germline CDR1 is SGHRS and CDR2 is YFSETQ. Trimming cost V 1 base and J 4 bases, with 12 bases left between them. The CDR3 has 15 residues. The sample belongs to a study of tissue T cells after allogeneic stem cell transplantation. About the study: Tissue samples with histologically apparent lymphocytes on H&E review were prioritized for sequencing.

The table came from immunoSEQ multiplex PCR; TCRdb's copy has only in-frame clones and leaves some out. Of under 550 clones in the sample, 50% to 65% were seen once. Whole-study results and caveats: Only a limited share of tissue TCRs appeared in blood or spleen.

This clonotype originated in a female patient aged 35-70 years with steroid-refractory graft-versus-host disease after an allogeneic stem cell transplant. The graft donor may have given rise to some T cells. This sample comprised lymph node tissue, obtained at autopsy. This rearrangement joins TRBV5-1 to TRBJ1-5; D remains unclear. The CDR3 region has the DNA TGCGCCAGCAGCTTGCAACCGGGAGGGAATCAGCCCCAGCATTTT. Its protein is CASSLQPGGNQPQHF.